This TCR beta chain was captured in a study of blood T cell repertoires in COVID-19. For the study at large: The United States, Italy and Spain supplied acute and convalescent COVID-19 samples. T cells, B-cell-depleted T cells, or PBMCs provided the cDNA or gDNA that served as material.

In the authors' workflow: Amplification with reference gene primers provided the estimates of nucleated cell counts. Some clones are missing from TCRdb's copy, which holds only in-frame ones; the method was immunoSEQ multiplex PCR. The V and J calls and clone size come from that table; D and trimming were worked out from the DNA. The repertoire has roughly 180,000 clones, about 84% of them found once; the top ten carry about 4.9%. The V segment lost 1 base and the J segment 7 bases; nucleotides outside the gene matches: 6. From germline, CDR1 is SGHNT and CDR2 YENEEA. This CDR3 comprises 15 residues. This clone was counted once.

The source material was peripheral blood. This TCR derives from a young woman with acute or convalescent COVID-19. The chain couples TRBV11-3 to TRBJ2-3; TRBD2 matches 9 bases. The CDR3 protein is CASSLGGLADHTQYF. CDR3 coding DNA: TGTGCCAGCAGCTTAGGGGGACTAGCCGATCATACGCAGTATTTT.